Presented here are 29 T cell receptor beta chains from one specimen sequenced in a study of blood T cell repertoires in COVID-19. The protocol was immunoSEQ multiplex PCR, while the TCRdb copy is restricted to in-frame clones and leaves out a portion. The top ten hold around 2% of the sample, which has 95,000 to 150,000 clones, around two thirds seen once. Sequencing was carried out using peripheral blood. These receptors all stem from a woman in her sixties or seventies with acute or convalescent COVID-19.

This clone has only one observation. The chain recombines TRBV28 with TRBJ1-6; 10 positions match TRBD1. Per germline, CDR1 MDHEN and CDR2 SYDVKM. CDR3 size: 14 residues. With V trimmed by 10 bases and J by 7 bases, 7 bases remained unmatched. The CDR3 DNA is TGTGCCATCACACCGACAGGGGGCAATTCACCCCTCCACTTT. This codes for CAITPTGGNSPLHF. Supplemented by reference TRBV28 and TRBJ1-6, the full variable domain reads DVKVTQSSRYLVKRTGEKVFLECVQDMDHENMFWYRQDPGLGLRLIYFSYDVKMKEKGDIPEGYSVSREKKERFSLILESASTNQTSMYLCAITPTGGNSPLHFGNGTRLTVT.

The genes are TRBV7-9 and TRBJ1-4, with TRBD1 matching 7 bases. With 6 bases clipped from V and 6 bases from J, the junction kept 7 bases outside the gene matches. The CDR3 runs to 14 residues. Germline CDR1 is SEHNR and CDR2 is FQNEAQ (reference sequence). CDR3 nucleotides: TGTGCCAGCAGTCCCGGGACAGTGGATGAAAAACTGTTTTTT. Amino acid sequence: CASSPGTVDEKLFF.

The genes are TRBV19 and TRBJ2-2; TRBD1 is a possible D gene (6 bases). CDR3 length: 16 amino acids. Between the trimmed V and J ends, which lost 2 bases and 4 bases, there was a span of 14 bases. Germline V gene sequence: CDR1 LNHDA, CDR2 SQIVND (reference sequence). CDR3 loop: CASSIPLQGGTGELFF. The CDR3 region has the DNA TGTGCCAGTAGTATACCCTTACAGGGTGGCACCGGGGAGCTGTTTTTT.

The V call is TRBV7-2, the J call TRBJ1-2, with 9 bases matching TRBD1. CDR3 length: 14 amino acids. With 0 bases clipped from V and 9 bases from J, the junction kept 5 bases outside the gene matches. The germline CDR1 and CDR2 sequences are SGHTA and FQGNSA. The CDR3: CASSLAGTGRSYTF. In DNA, the CDR3 is TGTGCCAGCAGCTTAGCGGGGACAGGGCGAAGCTACACCTTC.

This CDR3 is CASSIGGTGHQPQHF. DNA of the CDR3: TGTGCCAGTAGTATAGGGGGGACAGGACATCAGCCCCAGCATTTT. J is TRBJ1-5 and V is TRBV19; 8 nucleotides line up with TRBD1. The CDR3 extends over 15 amino acids. Germline-derived CDR1 and CDR2 are LNHDA and SQIVND (reference sequence). The J segment lost 5 bases and the V segment lost 1 base, leaving 4 bases of the junction unmatched.

This chain links TRBV24-1 with TRBJ2-3; D not resolved. The CDR3 has 20 residues. Germline values: CDR1 KGHDR, CDR2 SFDVKD. The ends were cut back, 0 bases at V and 2 bases at J, with 23 bases in the middle. CDR3 nucleotide sequence: TGTGCCACCAGTGATTTGGATTTGGGCCATCGATCCCCAATCACAGATACGCAGTATTTT. Translating gives CATSDLDLGHRSPITDTQYF.

The J gene is TRBJ1-1, the V gene TRBV5-1; a weak D match, TRBD1 (6 bases). V lost 4 bases and J 3 bases, leaving 16 bases between the germline ends. The CDR3 loop spans 15 amino acids. The germline V gene has CDR1 SGHRS and CDR2 YFSETQ. The CDR3, as DNA: TGCGCCAGCAGCATTCAGGGGATTGCGGACACTGAAGCTTTCTTT. It yields the protein CASSIQGIADTEAFF. Together with reference TRBV5-1 and TRBJ1-1, the CDR3 gives the full variable domain: KAGVTQTPRYLIKTRGQQVTLSCSPISGHRSVSWYQQTPGQGLQFLFEYFSETQRNKGNFPGRFSGRQFSNSRSEMNVSTLELGDSALYLCASSIQGIADTEAFFGQGTRLTVV.

The V gene is TRBV28, the J gene TRBJ1-2; D possibly corresponds to TRBD1 (5 bases). The length of the CDR3 is 12 residues. V was shortened by 10 bases and J by 4 bases, with 13 bases between the two germline ends. CDR1 MDHEN and CDR2 SYDVKM come from the germline V gene. The CDR3 region is CATRGGVYGYTF. CDR3 bases: TGTGCCACCCGAGGAGGGGTCTATGGCTACACCTTC.

This clone was seen only once. This chain uses TRBV3-1 (or the pseudogene TRBV3-2) with TRBJ2-7, with D perhaps matching TRBD1 (6 bases). V was cut by 0 bases and J by 7 bases, with 10 bases left in between. CDR1 is LGHDT and CDR2 is YNNKEL in the germline V gene (reference sequence). This CDR3 is built from 13 residues. The CDR3 is CASSQDTGLEQYF. CDR3 in DNA: TGTGCCAGCAGCCAAGACACAGGGCTTGAGCAGTACTTC.

V gene TRBV30 combines with J gene TRBJ1-4; TRBD1 matches 7 bases. V shed 1 base, J shed 8 bases, and the junction held 7 bases outside the gene matches. Germline-derived CDR1 and CDR2 are GTSNPN and SVGIG (reference sequence). The CDR3 extends over 14 amino acids. DNA of the CDR3: TGTGCCTGGAGTGAGGGGGCACAGGGCGAAAAACTGTTTTTT. Translated: CAWSEGAQGEKLFF. The full variable domain, completed using reference TRBV30 and TRBJ1-4, is SQTIHQWPATLVQPVGSPLSLECTVEGTSNPNLYWYRQAAGRGLQLLFYSVGIGQISSEVPQNLSASRPQDRQFILSSKKLLLSDSGFYLCAWSEGAQGEKLFFGSGTQLSVL.

This clone is a singleton in its sample. This rearrangement joins TRBV5-1 to TRBJ2-1, with 8 positions matching TRBD1. The CDR3 spans 16 residues. Germline V gene data show CDR1 as SGHRS and CDR2 as YFSETQ. With 3 bases clipped from V and 4 bases from J, the junction kept 9 bases outside the gene matches. This CDR3 reads CASSWGSGQAYNEQFF. CDR3 bases: TGCGCCAGCAGCTGGGGATCGGGACAGGCTTACAATGAGCAGTTCTTC.

The chain joins TRBV24-1 to TRBJ1-5; 8 nucleotides line up with TRBD1. The CDR3 extends over 16 amino acids. Germline V gene sequence: CDR1 KGHDR, CDR2 SFDVKD. V trimming: 4 bases; J trimming: 6 bases; junction bases outside the gene matches: 10. CDR3 DNA: TGTGCCACCAGTGACCCCGGACAGGGAGGTTTTCAGCCCCAGCATTTT. It encodes CATSDPGQGGFQPQHF.

This chain links TRBV12-2 with TRBJ1-6; TRBD1 is taken as the D call from the table, unchecked against the DNA. TRBV12-2 is flagged as a pseudogene. The CDR3 consists of 15 residues. CDR3 sequence (DNA): TGTGCAAGTCGCCTCGCCGGGACAGGGGGCACAGTCCTCCACTTT. Amino acids: CASRLAGTGGTVLHF.

The chain combines TRBV28 with TRBJ1-1; D gene ambiguous. Germline V lookup: CDR1 MDHEN, CDR2 SYDVKM. V dropped 3 bases and J dropped 4 bases, with 15 bases sitting between them. This CDR3 contains 15 residues. CDR3 in amino acids: CASSFRLEGFTEAFF. Here the CDR3 DNA reads TGTGCCAGCAGTTTTAGGTTGGAGGGCTTCACTGAAGCTTTCTTT.

This chain joins TRBV6-5 and TRBJ2-1, with 14 positions matching TRBD2. The V segment lost 0 bases and the J segment 12 bases; nucleotides outside the gene matches: 4. The CDR3 loop spans 15 amino acids. Germline V lookup: CDR1 MNHEY, CDR2 SVGAGI. CDR3 region: CASSYSRTSGGRQFF. CDR3 DNA sequence: TGTGCCAGCAGTTACTCGAGGACTAGCGGGGGGAGGCAGTTCTTC.

The chain recombines TRBV7-8 with TRBJ2-2, with no clear D. The CDR3 spans 14 residues. V dropped 5 bases and J dropped 0 bases, with 7 bases sitting between them. Germline V gene data show CDR1 as SGHVS and CDR2 as FQNEAQ. CDR3 nucleotide sequence: TGTGCCAGCAGCCCCCAGGCGAACACCGGGGAGCTGTTTTTT. As protein: CASSPQANTGELFF. Looking up the rest from reference TRBV7-8 and TRBJ2-2 gives the full variable domain: GAGVSQSPRYKVAKRGQDVALRCDPISGHVSLFWYQQALGQGPEFLTYFQNEAQLDKSGLPSDRFFAERPEGSVSTLKIQRTQQEDSAVYLCASSPQANTGELFFGEGSRLTVL.

This clone was detected a few times. The chain couples TRBV7-2 to TRBJ2-5; D is unresolved. The germline gives CDR1 SGHTA, CDR2 FQGNSA. The CDR3 covers 13 residues. Trimming cost V 1 base and J 4 bases, with 7 bases left between them. The CDR3: CASSLGGLETQYF. Written as DNA, the CDR3 is TGTGCCAGCAGCTTAGGAGGCCTAGAGACCCAGTACTTC.

This rearrangement joins TRBV28 to TRBJ2-7; D unresolved. Germline CDR1 reads MDHEN; CDR2 reads SYDVKM. The CDR3 consists of 11 residues. Trimming left V 1 base short and J 5 bases short, with 3 bases between. CDR3 loop: CASSLFNEQYF. CDR3 DNA sequence: TGTGCCAGCAGTTTATTCAACGAGCAGTACTTC.

J is TRBJ2-4 and V is TRBV11-2, with D possibly TRBD1 on 7 matching bases. Deletions cut 0 bases from V and 7 bases from J, with 10 bases between. The CDR3 has 14 residues. Germline CDR1 reads SGHAT; CDR2 reads FQNNGV. CDR3 in DNA: TGTGCCAGCAGCTTAGAATCAGGGGGGAACATTCAGTACTTC. Encoded protein: CASSLESGGNIQYF.

The CDR3 sequence: CATSDSSAGAYNEQFF. DNA for the CDR3: TGTGCCACCAGTGATTCGTCAGCGGGGGCATACAATGAGCAGTTCTTC. The chain joins TRBV24-1 to TRBJ2-1; 8 bases agree with TRBD2. The CDR3 spans 16 residues. Trimming cost V 2 bases and J 4 bases; bases outside gene matches: 6. Germline-derived CDR1 and CDR2 are KGHDR and SFDVKD.

This clone was seen at least ten times. The V gene is TRBV25-1, the J gene TRBJ2-7; D possibly corresponds to TRBD2 (6 bases). Between the trimmed V and J ends, which lost 1 base and 6 bases, there was a span of 10 bases. The CDR3 is made up of 13 amino acids. Germline V gives CDR1 MGHDK, CDR2 SYGVNS. The CDR3 bases are TGTGCCAGCAGTGAATTTGGGGGAGGCGAGCAGTACTTC. Translating it yields CASSEFGGGEQYF.

The chain links TRBV6-5 to TRBJ2-1, with TRBD1 matching 7 bases. V dropped 6 bases and J dropped 9; count of bases not matched to a gene: 5. The CDR3 is 12 amino acids. Germline V lookup: CDR1 MNHEY, CDR2 SVGAGI. This CDR3 is CASRTGLGEQFF. The CDR3 bases are TGTGCCAGCAGGACAGGGTTGGGTGAGCAGTTCTTC.

The chain couples TRBV27 to TRBJ1-2, with a tentative D call TRBD1 (5 bases). The CDR3 is 12 amino acids. CDR1 is MNHEY and CDR2 is SMNVEV in the germline V gene (reference sequence). V lost 8 bases, J lost 3 bases, and 10 bases lay in between. CDR3 bases: TGTGCCAGCCGGGGGGGACACTATGGCTACACCTTC. Translating it yields CASRGGHYGYTF.

The chain carries TRBV7-3 and TRBJ2-2; 7 nucleotides match TRBD2. Per germline, CDR1 SGHTA and CDR2 FQGTGA. V trimming: 4 bases; J trimming: 0 bases; junction bases outside the gene matches: 5. This CDR3 spans 16 amino acids. In DNA form, the CDR3 reads TGTGCCAGCAGCTCCATAGCGGGCGCGAACACCGGGGAGCTGTTTTTT. Amino acids: CASSSIAGANTGELFF.

The J gene is TRBJ2-2, the V gene TRBV2; 7 bases line up with TRBD1. Germline assignment: CDR1 SNHLY and CDR2 FYNNEI. This CDR3 has 14 residues. V gave up 10 bases and J gave up 3 bases; unmatched junction bases: 8. The CDR3 DNA reads TGTGCCACCTTGACAGGGATTTACACCGGGGAGCTGTTTTTT. Its protein is CATLTGIYTGELFF.

The chain has TRBV27 and TRBJ2-1; D possibly corresponds to TRBD2 (6 bases). Germline loops: CDR1 MNHEY, CDR2 SMNVEV (reference sequence). V was shortened by 1 base and J by 9 bases, with 10 bases between the two germline ends. The CDR3 runs 13 residues. This chain's CDR3 is CASSLYRRGEQFF. The CDR3 DNA reads TGTGCCAGCAGTTTATACCGGAGGGGTGAGCAGTTCTTC.

This clone was detected only a few times. The chain recombines TRBV6-5 with TRBJ2-5; D is unclear. Trimming left V 6 bases short and J 9 bases short, with 14 bases between. CDR1 and CDR2 from the germline V gene are MNHEY and SVGAGI. The CDR3 sequence is 12 residues long. In DNA, the CDR3 is TGTGCCAGCAGCTACAGTTCAACGGCCCAGTACTTC. This sequence encodes CASSYSSTAQYF.

This chain joins TRBV5-1 and TRBJ2-5; TRBD1 is a possible D gene (6 bases). CDR3 length: 12 residues. Germline-derived CDR1 and CDR2 are SGHRS and YFSETQ. The V end lost 4 bases, the J end lost 8 bases, and 12 bases lay between the germline ends. DNA for the CDR3: TGCGCCAGCAGCGGACAGTTTGGTACCCAGTACTTC. Protein: CASSGQFGTQYF.

This sequence joins TRBV11-2 and TRBJ2-3; 11 bases are a match to TRBD2. This CDR3 is 15 amino acids long. Germline assignment: CDR1 SGHAT and CDR2 FQNNGV. The V gene end was trimmed by 5 bases and the J gene end by 0 bases; junction bases not matched to a gene: 1. CDR3 residues: CASSRTSGSTDTQYF. The CDR3 DNA follows: TGTGCCAGCAGCAGGACTAGCGGGAGCACAGATACGCAGTATTTT.